The source of this T cell receptor beta chain is a study of PD-1 blockade in classical Hodgkin lymphoma. Study-level results: Significant TCR diversity gains by C4D1 occurred in CD4+ but not CD8+ cells.

Regarding this clone: The antigen remains unidentified.

The CDR3 extends over 15 amino acids. V trimming: 7 bases; J trimming: 5 bases; junction bases outside the gene matches: 9. The germline CDR1 and CDR2 sequences are MNHEY and SVGAGI. Profiling relied on immunoSEQ multiplex PCR, and the TCRdb table lists in-frame clones only, not all of them. Of thousands of clones listed, 86% are singletons. In every patient, relapse followed autologous stem cell transplantation, while exposure to brentuximab vedotin differed. Magnetic negative selection was used to purify CD4+ T cells from PBMCs that had been thawed. This TCR derives from a human donor with classical Hodgkin lymphoma. The rearrangement joins TRBV6-5 to TRBJ1-2, with 11 nucleotides matching TRBD1. This specimen was CD4+ T cells from blood, taken at baseline. The CDR3 region is CASKRSDRGPYGYTF. CDR3 sequence (DNA): TGTGCCAGCAAGCGGTCGGACAGGGGGCCATATGGCTACACCTTC.